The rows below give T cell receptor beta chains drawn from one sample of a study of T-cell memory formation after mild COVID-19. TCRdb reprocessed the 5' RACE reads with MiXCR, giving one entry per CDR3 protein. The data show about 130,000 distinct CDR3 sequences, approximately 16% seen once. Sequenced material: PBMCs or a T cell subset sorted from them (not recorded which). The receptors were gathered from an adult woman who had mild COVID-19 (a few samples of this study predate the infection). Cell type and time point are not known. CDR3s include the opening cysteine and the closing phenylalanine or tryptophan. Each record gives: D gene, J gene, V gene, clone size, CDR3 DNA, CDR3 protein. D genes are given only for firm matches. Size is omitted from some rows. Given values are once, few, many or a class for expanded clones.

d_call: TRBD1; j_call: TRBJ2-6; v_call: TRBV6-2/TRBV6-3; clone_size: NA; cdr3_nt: TGTGCCAGCATCGGAGCGCAGGGGGTCGCTGGGGCCAACGTCCTGACTTTC; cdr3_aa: CASIGAQGVAGANVLTF
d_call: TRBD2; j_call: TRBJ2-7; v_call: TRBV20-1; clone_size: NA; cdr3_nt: TGCAGTGCTAGAGGGCTAGCGGGAGCCGCCTACGAGCAGTACTTC; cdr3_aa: CSARGLAGAAYEQYF
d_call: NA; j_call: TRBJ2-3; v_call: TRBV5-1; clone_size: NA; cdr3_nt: TGCGCCAGCAGCCCATGGGACTTCACAGATACGCAGTATTTT; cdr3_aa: CASSPWDFTDTQYF
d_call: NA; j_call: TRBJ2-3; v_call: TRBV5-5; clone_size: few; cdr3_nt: TGTGCCAGCAGGTGGGACTTCCGCACAGATACGCAGTATTTT; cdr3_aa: CASRWDFRTDTQYF
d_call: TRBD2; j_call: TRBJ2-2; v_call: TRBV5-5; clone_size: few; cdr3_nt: TGTGCCAGCAGCCAACGGCTAGCGGGGACCGGGGAGCTGTTTTTT; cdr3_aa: CASSQRLAGTGELFF
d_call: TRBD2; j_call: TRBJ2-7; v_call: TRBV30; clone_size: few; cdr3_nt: TGTGCCTGGAGTTGGGCTAGCGGGCCCTACGAGCAGTACTTC; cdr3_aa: CAWSWASGPYEQYF
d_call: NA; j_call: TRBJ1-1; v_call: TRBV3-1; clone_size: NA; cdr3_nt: TGTGCCAGCAGCCACCCGAATACGGATCTGAACACTGAAGCTTTCTTT; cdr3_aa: CASSHPNTDLNTEAFF
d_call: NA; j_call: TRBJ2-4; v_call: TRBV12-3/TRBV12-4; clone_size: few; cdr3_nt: TGTGCCAGCAGGAGCTCTGTCAAAAACATTCAGTACTTC; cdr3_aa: CASRSSVKNIQYF
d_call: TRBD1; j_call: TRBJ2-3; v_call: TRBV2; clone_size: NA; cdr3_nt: TGTGCCAGCAGTGAAACAGGGGGAGTGGGCACAGATACGCAGTATTTT; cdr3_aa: CASSETGGVGTDTQYF
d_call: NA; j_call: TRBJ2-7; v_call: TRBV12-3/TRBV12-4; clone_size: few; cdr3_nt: TGTGCCAGCAGCACCTACGAGCAGTACTTC; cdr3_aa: CASSTYEQYF
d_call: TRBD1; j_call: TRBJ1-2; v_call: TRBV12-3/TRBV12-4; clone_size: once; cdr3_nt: TGTGCCAGCAGCCCCACAGGGGACTCTCGCACCTTC; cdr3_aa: CASSPTGDSRTF
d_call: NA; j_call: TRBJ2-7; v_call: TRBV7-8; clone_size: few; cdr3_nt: TGTGCCAGCAGCTTAGGGCTCGGCTCCTACGAGCAGTACTTC; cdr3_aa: CASSLGLGSYEQYF
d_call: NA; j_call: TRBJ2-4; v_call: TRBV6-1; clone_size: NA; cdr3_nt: TGTGCCAGCGGAGGTTTTCTAGCCAAAAACATTCAGTACTTC; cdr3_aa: CASGGFLAKNIQYF
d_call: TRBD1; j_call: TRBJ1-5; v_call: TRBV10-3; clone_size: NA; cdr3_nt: TGTGCCATCAGATCGGACAGGAACTTTAATCAGCCCCAGCATTTT; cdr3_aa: CAIRSDRNFNQPQHF
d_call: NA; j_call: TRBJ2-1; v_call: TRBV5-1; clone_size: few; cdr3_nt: TGCGCCAGCAGCAACCTTTCAGTATACAATGAGCAGTTCTTC; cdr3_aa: CASSNLSVYNEQFF
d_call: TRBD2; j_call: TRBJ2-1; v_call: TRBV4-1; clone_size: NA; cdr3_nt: TGCGCCAGCAGCCATGTAACTCTAGCGGGGGGACAAAATGAGCAGTTCTTC; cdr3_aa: CASSHVTLAGGQNEQFF
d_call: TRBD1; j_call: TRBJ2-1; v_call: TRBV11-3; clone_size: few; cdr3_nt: TGTGCCAGCAGCTTCCAGGGACAGGCGACATACAATGAGCAGTTCTTC; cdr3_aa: CASSFQGQATYNEQFF
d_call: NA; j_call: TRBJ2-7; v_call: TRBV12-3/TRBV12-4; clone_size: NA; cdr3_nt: TGTGCCAGCGGAAAAGTACTTTCCTACGAGCAGTACTTC; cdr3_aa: CASGKVLSYEQYF
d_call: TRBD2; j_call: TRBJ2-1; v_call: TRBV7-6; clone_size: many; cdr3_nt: TGTGCCAGCAGCTTTGGGAGGGCTAGCTCCTACAATGAGCAGTTCTTC; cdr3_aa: CASSFGRASSYNEQFF
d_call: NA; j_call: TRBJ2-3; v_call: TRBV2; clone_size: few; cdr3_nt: TGTGCCAGCACCGAAAGGGGGGGTCCGTCCACAGATACGCAGTATTTT; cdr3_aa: CASTERGGPSTDTQYF
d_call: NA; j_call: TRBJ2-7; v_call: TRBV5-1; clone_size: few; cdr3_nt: TGCGCCAGCAGCTTGGAGAGGCGGCTCTCCTACGAGCAGTACTTC; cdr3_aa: CASSLERRLSYEQYF
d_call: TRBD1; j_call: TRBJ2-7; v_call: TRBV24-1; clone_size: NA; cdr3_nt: TGTGCCACCAGCCAGCCGGGACAGGGGAATGGCGAGCAGTACTTC; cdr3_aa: CATSQPGQGNGEQYF
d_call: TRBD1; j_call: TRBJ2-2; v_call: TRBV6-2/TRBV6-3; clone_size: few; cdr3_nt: TGTGCCAGCAGAACCCGGGACAGGGGTATCACCGGGGAGCTGTTTTTT; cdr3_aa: CASRTRDRGITGELFF
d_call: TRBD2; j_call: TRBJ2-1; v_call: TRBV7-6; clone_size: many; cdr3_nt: TGTGCCAGCAGCTTAGCCAGCGGGAGGCGGAATGAGCAGTTCTTC; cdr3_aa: CASSLASGRRNEQFF
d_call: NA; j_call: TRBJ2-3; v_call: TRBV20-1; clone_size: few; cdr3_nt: TGCAGTGCTAGGCCCCCACCAGGGGTTGGCACAGATACGCAGTATTTT; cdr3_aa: CSARPPPGVGTDTQYF
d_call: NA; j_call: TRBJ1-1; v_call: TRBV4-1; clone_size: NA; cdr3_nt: TGCGCCAGCAGCCAAGCACGGGAAGGATACACTGAAGCTTTCTTT; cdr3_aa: CASSQAREGYTEAFF